This TCR beta chain is drawn from a study of T cell responses to AZD1222 COVID-19 vaccine. Assay used: immunoSEQ multiplex PCR; TCRdb lists only in-frame clones, some missing. The sample gives 150,000 to 200,000 clones, over 80% of which show up once; roughly 1% is in the top ten. As concerns this clone: Other DNA sequences from this sample encode an identical CDR3 as well.

CDR3 length: 15 amino acids. Germline V lookup: CDR1 SGHRS, CDR2 YFSETQ. The trim removed 0 bases at V and 4 bases at J, leaving 3 bases unmatched. The clonotype comes from an adult who received the MenACWY meningococcal vaccine as a control. The chain links TRBV5-1 to TRBJ2-1; 8 positions match TRBD1. The specimen comprised peripheral blood, sampled 28 days after the second dose of the MenACWY control vaccine. The CDR3 protein is CASSLGRGLYNEQFF. DNA of the CDR3: TGCGCCAGCAGCTTGGGCAGGGGGCTTTACAATGAGCAGTTCTTC.